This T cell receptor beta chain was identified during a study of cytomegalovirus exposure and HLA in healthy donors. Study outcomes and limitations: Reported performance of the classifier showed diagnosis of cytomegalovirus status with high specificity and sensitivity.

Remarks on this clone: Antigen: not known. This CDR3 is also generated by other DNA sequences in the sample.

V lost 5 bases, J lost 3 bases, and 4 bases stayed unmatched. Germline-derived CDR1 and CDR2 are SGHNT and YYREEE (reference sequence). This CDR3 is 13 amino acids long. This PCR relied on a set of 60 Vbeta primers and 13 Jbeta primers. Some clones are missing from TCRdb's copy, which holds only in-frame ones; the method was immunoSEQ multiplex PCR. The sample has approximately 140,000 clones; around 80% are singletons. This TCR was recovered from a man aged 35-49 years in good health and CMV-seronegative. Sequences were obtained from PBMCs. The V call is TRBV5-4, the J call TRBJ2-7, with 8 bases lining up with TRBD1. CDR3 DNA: TGTGCCAGCAGTCCGGACAGGGTCTACGAGCAGTACTTC. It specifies CASSPDRVYEQYF.